This T cell receptor (beta chain) was sequenced for a study of T cells in tuberculosis. Overall study: T cells were selected with CD1B tetramers loaded with glucose monomycolate.

A note on this clone: Its antigen is still unknown.

Each clinical donor contributed on average around 92,000 T cells from unsorted cryopreserved PBMC. General study findings and limits: Selection depended on which cryopreserved specimens were available.

CDR1 and CDR2 (germline): MDHEN, SYDVKM. Unmatched junction bases numbered 6, after V lost 7 bases and J lost 0 bases. The CDR3 consists of 15 residues. The protocol was immunoSEQ multiplex PCR, while the TCRdb copy is restricted to in-frame clones and leaves out a portion. This sample has roughly 45,000 clones, with approximately 94% found just once. The gene calls are TRBV28 and TRBJ2-1, with 7 nucleotides matching TRBD1. Sample: PBMCs. This receptor was obtained from a donor aged 10 to 29 with latent tuberculosis or without tuberculosis infection. Some clones in this sample may be carry-over from other donors' samples. CDR3 in amino acids: CASTLRGSSYNEQFF. The CDR3 DNA follows: TGTGCCAGCACCCTCAGGGGGAGCTCCTACAATGAGCAGTTCTTC. Complete variable domain (other parts from reference TRBV28 and TRBJ2-1): DVKVTQSSRYLVKRTGEKVFLECVQDMDHENMFWYRQDPGLGLRLIYFSYDVKMKEKGDIPEGYSVSREKKERFSLILESASTNQTSMYLCASTLRGSSYNEQFFGPGTRLTVL.